Presented here are 5 T cell receptor beta chains from one specimen sequenced in a study of OX40 agonist ivuxolimab in advanced cancers. This table comes from immunoSEQ multiplex PCR, and its TCRdb copy is limited to in-frame clones, with some not included. The profile shows fewer than 65,000 clones, around 87% of them singletons. Sequences were derived from CD4+ or CD8+ T cells sorted from blood, sampled in a trial of the OX40 agonist ivuxolimab. The source of these receptors is an adult with an advanced solid tumor such as melanoma, head and neck, liver or kidney cancer.

The count of this clone is one. V is TRBV18 and J is TRBJ1-1; the D gene is possibly TRBD1 (6 bases). Trimming removed 0 bases at V and 0 bases at J, with 14 bases between. Looked up from germline, CDR1 is KGHSH and CDR2 is LQKENI. There are 17 residues in the CDR3. CDR3 sequence reads: CASSPPGAQSMNTEAFF. As DNA, the CDR3 is TGTGCCAGCTCACCACCGGGGGCCCAGTCCATGAACACTGAAGCTTTCTTT.

This clone was counted once. The chain combines TRBV21-1 with TRBJ1-6; the DNA was not used to check the table's D call, TRBD1. TRBV21-1 is deemed a pseudogene. The CDR3 covers 14 residues. CDR3 region: CASTPGQGNSPLHF. Here the CDR3 DNA reads TGTGCCAGCACCCCGGGACAGGGGAACTCACCCCTCCACTTT.

The J gene is TRBJ2-1, the V gene TRBV5-1, with 8 positions matching TRBD2. Trimming cost V 3 bases and J 10 bases; bases outside gene matches: 6. The CDR3 covers 13 residues. Germline V gives CDR1 SGHRS, CDR2 YFSETQ. CDR3 protein: CASSSGLEREQFF. CDR3 DNA: TGCGCCAGCAGCTCGGGACTAGAAAGAGAGCAGTTCTTC.

This clone has just one count. The chain couples TRBV5-6 to TRBJ2-3; D gene uncertain. V lost 4 bases to trimming and J lost 0 bases, with 12 bases between them. Germline CDR1 is SGHDT and CDR2 is YYEEEE. The CDR3 loop spans 15 amino acids. CDR3 sequence: CASSIGIGSTDTQYF. The CDR3 DNA reads as TGTGCCAGCAGCATAGGGATCGGGAGCACAGATACGCAGTATTTT.

The gene calls are TRBV7-8 and TRBJ2-3; D perhaps matches TRBD1 (6 bases). In germline, CDR1 is SGHVS, CDR2 FQNEAQ. The CDR3 covers 14 residues. The V and J ends lost 5 bases and 0 bases respectively, with 9 bases between them. The CDR3 DNA is TGTGCCAGCAGCAACAGGGAAAGCACAGATACGCAGTATTTT. Its translation is CASSNRESTDTQYF.